Listed below are T cell receptor beta chains from one sample, sequenced in a study of CD8+ T cells in alopecia areata. The assay was immunoSEQ multiplex PCR, and TCRdb's table has in-frame clones only and misses some. The sample has about 210,000 clones, less than 50% seen once; the top ten hold roughly 2.6%. Source: CD4+ T cells sorted from blood, taken at approximately week 36, from a patient treated with tofacitinib. The receptors were sampled from a human donor with alopecia areata. Both conserved end residues are part of each CDR3. A D gene is named only where the DNA matches it firmly. Where a row states a size, it is once, few, many or the class of an expanded clone; other rows omit it.

J: TRBJ2-1
size: .
D: TRBD2
V: TRBV23-1
CDR3: CASSHPPGTSGLRLEQFF
DNA: TGCGCCAGCAGCCATCCCCCCGGGACTAGCGGGCTCAGGTTGGAGCAGTTCTTC

J: TRBJ2-1
size: .
D: .
V: TRBV14
CDR3: CASSQDAAGYNEQFF
DNA: TGTGCCAGCAGCCAAGATGCCGCAGGATACAATGAGCAGTTCTTC

J: TRBJ2-7
size: .
D: TRBD1
V: TRBV11-2
CDR3: CASSSTGQGVYEQYF
DNA: TGTGCCAGCAGCTCAACGGGACAGGGGGTCTACGAGCAGTACTTC

J: TRBJ2-5
size: .
D: TRBD2
V: TRBV9
CDR3: CASSVGLAGGPQETQYF
DNA: TGTGCCAGCAGCGTAGGACTAGCGGGAGGCCCCCAAGAGACCCAGTACTTC

J: TRBJ1-5
size: .
D: .
V: TRBV2
CDR3: CASLGFNQPQHF
DNA: TGTGCCAGCTTGGGTTTCAATCAGCCCCAGCATTTT

J: TRBJ1-2
size: .
D: .
V: TRBV7-8
CDR3: CASSLVGVSGYGYTF
DNA: TGTGCCAGCAGCTTAGTCGGGGTCTCCGGATATGGCTACACCTTC

J: TRBJ1-5
size: .
D: .
V: TRBV25-1
CDR3: CASSEWVRGPNQPQHF
DNA: TGTGCCAGCAGTGAATGGGTCAGGGGACCTAATCAGCCCCAGCATTTT

J: TRBJ2-7
size: .
D: TRBD2
V: TRBV30
CDR3: CAWSSRTSGSLEVYEQYF
DNA: TGTGCCTGGAGTTCCAGGACTAGCGGGAGCCTAGAGGTATACGAGCAGTACTTC

J: TRBJ1-5
size: .
D: TRBD1
V: TRBV6-5
CDR3: CASSDTGDLNQPQHF
DNA: TGTGCCAGCAGCGATACAGGGGACCTCAATCAGCCCCAGCATTTT

J: TRBJ2-7
size: .
D: TRBD1
V: TRBV5-1
CDR3: CASSLGHTGVYEQYF
DNA: TGCGCCAGCAGCTTGGGTCACACAGGGGTCTACGAGCAGTACTTC

J: TRBJ1-1
size: few
D: .
V: TRBV7-9
CDR3: CASSLITGAEAFF
DNA: TGTGCCAGCAGCTTAATCACGGGGGCTGAAGCTTTCTTT

J: TRBJ2-1
size: .
D: TRBD1
V: TRBV7-6
CDR3: CASSFGQAVYNEQFF
DNA: TGTGCCAGCAGCTTTGGACAGGCCGTCTACAATGAGCAGTTCTTC

J: TRBJ1-1
size: .
D: TRBD1
V: TRBV29-1
CDR3: CSVSGTEMNTEAFF
DNA: TGCAGCGTAAGCGGGACAGAAATGAACACTGAAGCTTTCTTT

J: TRBJ1-1
size: .
D: TRBD1
V: TRBV29-1
CDR3: CSARQGHTEAFF
DNA: TGCAGCGCGAGACAGGGCCACACTGAAGCTTTCTTT

J: TRBJ2-1
size: few
D: .
V: TRBV4-1
CDR3: CASSQRGGGGREGYNEQFF
DNA: TGCGCCAGCAGCCAAAGAGGGGGTGGCGGGAGAGAAGGTTACAATGAGCAGTTCTTC

J: TRBJ1-2
size: few
D: .
V: TRBV9
CDR3: CASSGWGGRTTINYGYTF
DNA: TGTGCCAGCAGCGGCTGGGGAGGGAGGACTACCATAAACTATGGCTACACCTTC

J: TRBJ1-2
size: .
D: TRBD1
V: TRBV29-1
CDR3: CSVVPLGTGNGYTF
DNA: TGCAGCGTTGTACCTCTTGGGACAGGGAATGGCTACACCTTC

J: TRBJ2-4
size: .
D: .
V: TRBV4-3
CDR3: CASSQGIAKNIQYF
DNA: TGCGCCAGCAGCCAGGGAATAGCCAAAAACATTCAGTACTTC

J: TRBJ2-5
size: .
D: TRBD2
V: TRBV10-3
CDR3: CAISDSTSAGETQYF
DNA: TGTGCCATCAGTGACTCGACTAGCGCCGGGGAGACCCAGTACTTC

J: TRBJ1-5
size: .
D: .
V: TRBV20-1
CDR3: CSASQPQHF
DNA: TGCAGTGCTAGTCAGCCCCAGCATTTT

J: TRBJ2-7
size: .
D: .
V: TRBV11-1
CDR3: CASSLGPDFTYEQYF
DNA: TGTGCCAGCAGCTTAGGTCCGGACTTTACCTACGAGCAGTACTTC

J: TRBJ1-2
size: .
D: .
V: TRBV4-3
CDR3: CASSQGGRGGYGYTF
DNA: TGCGCCAGCAGCCAAGGGGGCAGGGGAGGCTATGGCTACACCTTC

J: TRBJ1-1
size: .
D: .
V: TRBV28
CDR3: CASSTPGHLNTEAFF
DNA: TGTGCCAGCAGTACACCGGGACACCTGAACACTGAAGCTTTCTTT

J: TRBJ1-1
size: .
D: TRBD1
V: TRBV7-2
CDR3: CASSWDREVTEAFF
DNA: TGTGCCAGCAGCTGGGACAGGGAGGTGACTGAAGCTTTCTTT

J: TRBJ1-1
size: .
D: TRBD1
V: TRBV5-1
CDR3: CASSLLGTENTEAFF
DNA: TGCGCCAGCAGCTTACTCGGGACAGAGAACACTGAAGCTTTCTTT

J: TRBJ1-5
size: .
D: .
V: TRBV27
CDR3: CASSFRAVDNQPQHF
DNA: TGTGCCAGCAGTTTCCGGGCAGTAGACAATCAGCCCCAGCATTTT